Presented here are 24 T cell receptor beta chains from one specimen sequenced in a study of blood T cells in healthy people across ages. For the second PCR, which ran for roughly 6 to 12 cycles, a sample-barcoded 5' primer and a J-beta primer mix were used. One entry per CDR3 protein results from TCRdb running MiXCR on the 5' RACE reads. The table shows more than 700,000 distinct CDR3 sequences, with 46% occurring only once. The sample was blood. All receptors derive from a man older than 75 in good health.

This clonotype turned up a few times. The rearrangement links TRBV29-1 to TRBJ2-1; perhaps TRBD2 as D (6 bases). Looked up from germline, CDR1 is SQVTM and CDR2 is ANQGSEA. The CDR3 runs 11 residues. Trimming removed 1 base from V and 15 bases from J, with 13 bases in between. The DNA for the CDR3 is TGCAGCGTTGAAGTCGGTGGGAGGCTGTTCTTC. Translation: CSVEVGGRLFF.

The V gene is TRBV5-1, the J gene TRBJ2-7; 9 bases are shared with TRBD2. The germline V gene encodes CDR1 SGHRS and CDR2 YFSETQ. CDR3 length equals 16 residues. The J segment lost 3 bases and the V segment lost 4 bases, leaving 11 bases of the junction unmatched. The CDR3 region has the DNA TGCGCCAGCAGCACCGGAATTAGCGGGAGAGACTACGAGCAGTACTTC. Encoded protein: CASSTGISGRDYEQYF.

The rearrangement joins TRBV7-2 to TRBJ1-2; TRBD1 might be the D (5 bases). Between the trimmed V and J ends, which lost 6 bases and 0 bases, there was a span of 14 bases. This CDR3 contains 15 residues. CDR1 and CDR2 (germline): SGHTA, FQGNSA. CDR3 region: CASSIDRTTNYGYTF. The CDR3 nucleotides read TGTGCCAGCAGTATTGACAGAACCACTAACTATGGCTACACCTTC.

This sequence joins TRBV2 and TRBJ2-1; possibly TRBD2 for D (5 bases). The CDR3 totals 14 residues. Trimming pared 3 bases from V and 7 bases from J, leaving 13 bases between. Germline V gives CDR1 SNHLY, CDR2 FYNNEI. The CDR3 spells CASSDSGGRNEQFF. DNA for the CDR3: TGTGCCAGCAGTGACAGCGGAGGCCGAAATGAGCAGTTCTTC. The full variable domain, with the rest looked up from reference TRBV2 and TRBJ2-1, is EPEVTQTPSHQVTQMGQEVILRCVPISNHLYFYWYRQILGQKVEFLVSFYNNEISEKSEIFDDQFSVERPDGSNFTLKIRSTKLEDSAMYFCASSDSGGRNEQFFGPGTRLTVL.

The chain combines TRBV20-1 with TRBJ2-7, with TRBD2 matching over 10 bases. The CDR3 length is 14 residues. Trimming cost V 6 bases and J 7 bases; bases outside gene matches: 12. The germline CDR1 and CDR2 sequences are DFQATT and SNEGSKA (reference sequence). The CDR3: CSAPASGRGNEQYF. The CDR3 nucleotides read TGCAGTGCCCCGGCCAGCGGGAGGGGCAATGAGCAGTACTTC.

Many counts were recorded for this clonotype. The V call is TRBV29-1, the J call TRBJ2-1; D may correspond to TRBD1 or TRBD2 (6 bases each). Trimming left V 7 bases short and J 7 bases short, with 20 bases between. CDR1 SQVTM and CDR2 ANQGSEA come from the germline V gene. The CDR3 spans 14 residues. The CDR3 is CSALGGRGYNEQFF. The CDR3, as DNA: TGCAGCGCCTTGGGGGGCAGGGGATATAATGAGCAGTTCTTC.

This clonotype was detected a few times. The V gene is TRBV6-5, the J gene TRBJ2-1; D might be TRBD1 (6 bases). Trimming removed 1 base from V and 1 base from J, with 20 bases in between. Germline V gives CDR1 MNHEY, CDR2 SVGAGI. The CDR3 is made up of 19 amino acids. The CDR3 nucleotides read TGTGCCAGCAGTTACTTTACCTTACAGGGTGGGTTATCCTACAATGAGCAGTTCTTC. Translation: CASSYFTLQGGLSYNEQFF.

The V call is TRBV15, the J call TRBJ2-5; D unresolved. The CDR3 is 13 residues long. The germline gives CDR1 LNHNV, CDR2 YYDKDF (reference sequence). With 0 bases removed from V and 0 bases from J, the gap between germline ends came to 2 bases. CDR3 loop: CATSREYQETQYF. The CDR3 DNA reads TGTGCCACCAGCAGAGAGTACCAAGAGACCCAGTACTTC.

This rearrangement joins TRBV7-2 to TRBJ2-1; D gene unclear. The germline V gene encodes CDR1 SGHTA and CDR2 FQGNSA. The CDR3 consists of 14 residues. V was clipped by 1 base and J by 8 bases, with 12 bases between them. CDR3 DNA: TGTGCCAGCAGCTTAGTATCCCGTCTCGATGAGCAGTTCTTC. This gives the protein CASSLVSRLDEQFF.

This clonotype was picked up many times. The rearrangement uses TRBV7-2 and TRBJ2-3; 10 bases map to TRBD2. J was trimmed by 5 bases and V by 6 bases; bases with no gene match: 5. Germline CDR1 and CDR2: SGHTA and FQGNSA. The CDR3 sequence is 14 residues long. The CDR3 sequence is CASSLAGVVDTQYF. The CDR3 nucleotides are TGTGCCAGCAGTCTAGCGGGAGTTGTAGATACGCAGTATTTT. The variable domain in full, completed from reference TRBV7-2 and TRBJ2-3, reads GAGVSQSPSNKVTEKGKDVELRCDPISGHTALYWYRQSLGQGLEFLIYFQGNSAPDKSGLPSDRFSAERTGGSVSTLTIQRTQQEDSAVYLCASSLAGVVDTQYFGPGTRLTVL.

The chain has TRBV12-3 or TRBV12-4 and TRBJ2-1; no clear D gene. V lost 8 bases and J 13 bases, leaving 15 bases between the germline ends. The CDR3 is made up of 11 amino acids. CDR3 DNA sequence: TGTGCCAGCTGTTACTCCGAGACCCAGTTCTTC. Translation: CASCYSETQFF.

The J gene is TRBJ2-7, the V gene TRBV7-8, with 12 bases that match TRBD2. The J call is in doubt because the DNA end fits TRBJ2-5 better. The CDR3 totals 17 residues. Germline values: CDR1 SGHVS, CDR2 FQNEAQ. The CDR3 spells CASSLKGLAGYLETQYF. The CDR3 region has the DNA TGTGCCAGCAGCTTAAAGGGACTAGCGGGTTATTTGGAGACCCAGTACTTC.

The chain combines TRBV7-9 with TRBJ2-5, with TRBD1 matching over 11 bases. Looked up from germline, CDR1 is SEHNR and CDR2 is FQNEAQ (reference sequence). Trimming cost V 6 bases and J 11 bases; bases outside gene matches: 11. CDR3 length: 14 residues. CDR3 in DNA: TGTGCCAGCAGACGTGGACAGGGGGCTAATGAGCAGTACTTC. Translated: CASRRGQGANEQYF.

The chain carries TRBV6-6 and TRBJ2-6, with D possibly called TRBD1 or TRBD2 (5 bases each). Trimming left V 6 bases short and J 2 bases short, with 11 bases between. Germline V gene data show CDR1 as MNHNY and CDR2 as SVGAGI (reference sequence). The CDR3 has 15 amino acids. The CDR3 sequence: CASSNRGTGANVLTF. The CDR3 coding sequence is TGTGCCAGCAGCAACCGGGGCACTGGGGCCAACGTCCTGACTTTC.

This clonotype was detected many times. The chain is built from TRBV4-2 and TRBJ2-3, with TRBD2 identical over 7 bases. From germline, CDR1 is LGHNA and CDR2 YNFKEQ. CDR3 size: 15 residues. Trimming took 1 base from V and 6 from J; bases not matched to a gene: 7. The CDR3 bases are TGTGCCAGCAGCCAAGCTAGGACTAGTACGGATACGCAGTATTTT. Amino acids: CASSQARTSTDTQYF.

The table lists this clonotype with a few counts. The chain joins TRBV20-1 to TRBJ2-7; 10 nucleotides agree with TRBD2. Germline CDR1 and CDR2: DFQATT and SNEGSKA (reference sequence). Trimming cost V 4 bases and J 4 bases; bases outside gene matches: 7. The length of the CDR3 is 14 residues. The CDR3 DNA is TGCAGTGCTAAAGCGGGAGGGCCAACGTACGAGCAGTACTTC. Translating it yields CSAKAGGPTYEQYF.

This chain connects TRBV20-1 to TRBJ2-3, with 9 bases lining up with TRBD2. V lost 5 bases and J lost 2; bases outside the gene matches: 14. Germline-derived CDR1 and CDR2 are DFQATT and SNEGSKA (reference sequence). The length of the CDR3 is 17 residues. CDR3 loop: CSAFLTSGRPYTDTQYF. Written as DNA, the CDR3 is TGCAGTGCTTTTCTCACCAGCGGGAGGCCATACACAGATACGCAGTATTTT.

For the CDR3, the DNA is TGTGCCAGCAGCCAAGGCGACGGGGGGTCGAGGAATGAGCAGTTCTTC. Protein product: CASSQGDGGSRNEQFF. This sequence joins TRBV14 and TRBJ2-1, with 7 bases that match TRBD2. The J segment lost 7 bases and the V segment lost 1 base, leaving 10 bases of the junction unmatched. The CDR3 loop spans 16 amino acids. Germline lookup yields CDR1 SGHDN and CDR2 FVKESK.

This chain uses TRBV9 with TRBJ2-1; D may be TRBD2 (7 bases). The CDR3 consists of 16 residues. Per the germline V gene, CDR1 is SGDLS and CDR2 is YYNGEE. Deletions cut 6 bases from V and 3 bases from J, with 19 bases between. The CDR3 DNA reads TGTGCCAGCAACCCAGGCGGGGGCCTTCTCTACAATGAGCAGTTCTTC. This encodes CASNPGGGLLYNEQFF.

The rearrangement links TRBV6-5 to TRBJ2-1, with TRBD2 as a possible D gene (7 bases). The CDR3 spans 14 residues. V was pared by 4 bases and J by 8 bases, with 15 bases between. Per germline, CDR1 MNHEY and CDR2 SVGAGI. The CDR3 DNA is TGTGCCAGCAGTTTGGGGGGGCCGGGGTATGAGCAGTTCTTC. Amino acid sequence: CASSLGGPGYEQFF.

In this sample, this clonotype turned up once. A clone one base away is much larger, so this may be a read error. The chain joins TRBV9 to TRBJ2-4; D call uncertain. Judging by the DNA end, TRBJ2-7 fits better; the J call may be wrong. The germline CDR1 and CDR2 sequences are SGDLS and YYNGEE. The CDR3 is 13 amino acids. The CDR3 DNA sequence: TGTGCCAGCAGCGTAGGGGAAAGGCACGAGCAGTACTTC. This codes for CASSVGERHEQYF.

This clonotype has more than one count but fewer than ten. The chain is built from TRBV28 and TRBJ2-7, with 10 positions matching TRBD2. CDR3 length: 18 amino acids. Germline V CDR1 and CDR2: MDHEN, SYDVKM. With V trimmed by 8 bases and J by 0 bases, 16 bases remained unmatched. The CDR3 here is CASVGGLAGDRSSYEQYF. CDR3 nucleotides: TGTGCCAGCGTCGGAGGCCTAGCGGGAGACAGGAGCTCCTACGAGCAGTACTTC.

The rearrangement uses TRBV5-1 and TRBJ2-3; 7 bases align to TRBD1. V gave up 4 bases and J gave up 0 bases; unmatched junction bases: 5. Germline V CDR1 and CDR2: SGHRS, YFSETQ. There are 15 residues in the CDR3. CDR3 nucleotide sequence: TGCGCCAGCAGCAGGGACAGCCCTAGCACAGATACGCAGTATTTT. Protein: CASSRDSPSTDTQYF.

This clonotype was seen only a few times. The chain is built from TRBV20-1 and TRBJ1-1; D is undetermined. This CDR3 has 13 amino acids. V was shortened by 5 bases and J by 0 bases, with 10 bases between the two germline ends. Germline assignment: CDR1 DFQATT and CDR2 SNEGSKA (reference sequence). The CDR3 coding sequence is TGCAGTGCTGGTCTCGGTGTGAACACTGAAGCTTTCTTT. Protein sequence: CSAGLGVNTEAFF.